This TCR beta chain is drawn from a study of memory CD4+ T cells and cytomegalovirus serostatus. Study results and caveats: Suggested: most of the CMV-linked TCR signature lies in CD4+ memory cells. A US-trained random forest predicted CMV serostatus with median AUC roughly 0.9. Of 150 to 200 reported CMV TCRbeta sequences, under 70 were found in memory CD4+ repertoires.

The sort gate was single viable CD3+CD4+CD8-CD45RO+ cells for memory CD4+ T cells. Total CD4+ T cells were enriched by CD4 positive selection. On this clone itself: What it binds is unknown.

Sequenced by immunoSEQ multiplex PCR; TCRdb stores in-frame clones only, minus some. The table records about 56,000 clones, roughly 77% of them present only once. The ends were cut back, 6 bases at V and 8 bases at J, with 14 bases in the middle. This CDR3 is 13 amino acids long. Germline loops: CDR1 MDHEN, CDR2 SYDVKM. This chain connects TRBV28 to TRBJ2-1; D is unresolved. This receptor was taken from an adult in good health and CMV-seropositive. Material: memory CD4+ T cells from blood. The chain's CDR3 is CASSRTRFYEQFF. The CDR3 bases are TGTGCCAGCAGCCGTACCCGATTTTATGAGCAGTTCTTC.